The 10 T cell receptor beta chains in this list originate from one sample, sequenced in a study of cytomegalovirus exposure and HLA in healthy donors. This PCR relied on a set of 60 Vbeta primers and 13 Jbeta primers. Repertoires were generated with immunoSEQ multiplex PCR, while TCRdb's copy carries only in-frame clones and drops some. The sample yields 180,000 or so clones, 80% seen once. The sample consisted of PBMCs. These receptors all stem from a girl aged 10 to 17 in good health and CMV-seropositive.

V gene TRBV18 combines with J gene TRBJ1-1; no reliable D call. The CDR3 totals 14 residues. Germline CDR1 and CDR2: KGHSH and LQKENI. The V end lost 3 bases, the J end lost 1 base, and 9 bases lay between the germline ends. CDR3 loop: CASSPQGRNTEAFF. For the CDR3, the DNA is TGTGCCAGCTCACCGCAAGGGAGGAACACTGAAGCTTTCTTT.

The V and J genes are TRBV6-5 and TRBJ1-2; 9 bases are shared with TRBD1. This CDR3 is 11 amino acids long. V shed 8 bases and J 5 bases; nucleotides not matched to a gene: 0. Germline assignment: CDR1 MNHEY and CDR2 SVGAGI. The CDR3 DNA follows: TGTGCCAGCGGACAGGGGTATGGCTACACCTTC. Translation: CASGQGYGYTF.

The V and J genes are TRBV4-2 and TRBJ2-7, with 7 bases lining up with TRBD2. V was clipped by 1 base and J by 0 bases; unmatched bases: 0. Germline loops: CDR1 LGHNA, CDR2 YNFKEQ. CDR3 size: 14 residues. The CDR3 loop is CASSQGDYSYEQYF. In DNA form, the CDR3 reads TGTGCCAGCAGCCAAGGGGACTACTCCTACGAGCAGTACTTC.

The genes are TRBV15 and TRBJ1-1; maybe TRBD1 (6 bases). V dropped 2 bases and J dropped 4 bases, with 11 bases sitting between them. The CDR3 spans 14 residues. The V gene's germline CDR1 is LNHNV and CDR2 YYDKDF (reference sequence). The CDR3 region is CATSRPTGITEAFF. The CDR3, as DNA: TGTGCCACCAGCAGACCCACAGGGATCACTGAAGCTTTCTTT.

V is TRBV18 and J is TRBJ1-2; no clear D gene. The CDR3 length is 14 residues. Germline-derived CDR1 and CDR2 are KGHSH and LQKENI. V was pared by 1 base and J by 6 bases, with 12 bases between. The CDR3 DNA reads TGTGCCAGCTCACCACGCCTGGAGCTCGATGGCTACACCTTC. Translation gives CASSPRLELDGYTF.

The chain joins TRBV6-5 to TRBJ1-2; 7 bases are shared with TRBD1. The CDR3 totals 15 residues. V gave up 2 bases and J gave up 5 bases; unmatched junction bases: 8. Germline CDR1 and CDR2: MNHEY and SVGAGI. The CDR3 DNA reads TGTGCCAGCAGTTACAGGGACAGTGGGCCTTATGGCTACACCTTC. Its protein product is CASSYRDSGPYGYTF.

This clone has only a few counts. The rearrangement uses TRBV7-8 and TRBJ1-2; 11 nucleotides agree with TRBD1. Losses at the gene ends were 10 bases for V and 4 bases for J; bases not matched to a gene: 5. This CDR3 is 13 amino acids long. Germline V gene lookup returns CDR1 SGHVS and CDR2 FQNEAQ. This chain's CDR3 is CAIRTGGSYGYTF. CDR3 coding DNA: TGTGCCATCCGGACAGGGGGCAGCTATGGCTACACCTTC.

This chain links TRBV6-5 with TRBJ2-5; possible D gene TRBD2, 6 bases. The germline V and J ends were trimmed by 2 bases and 5 bases, with 12 bases remaining between them. The germline CDR1 and CDR2 sequences are MNHEY and SVGAGI. The CDR3 consists of 14 residues. The CDR3 reads CASSYGGRTETQYF. CDR3 coding DNA: TGTGCCAGCAGTTACGGGGGGAGGACCGAGACCCAGTACTTC.

The V call is TRBV5-1, the J call TRBJ2-3; TRBD1 is a possible D gene (5 bases). Trimming stripped 0 bases from V and 2 bases from J, with 16 bases between. There are 17 residues in the CDR3. The germline CDR1 and CDR2 sequences are SGHRS and YFSETQ. The CDR3 nucleotides read TGCGCCAGCAGCTTGGGGTTTGGCAGGGCAGTCACAGATACGCAGTATTTT. Translating gives CASSLGFGRAVTDTQYF. Full variable domain (outside the CDR3, taken from reference TRBV5-1 and TRBJ2-3): KAGVTQTPRYLIKTRGQQVTLSCSPISGHRSVSWYQQTPGQGLQFLFEYFSETQRNKGNFPGRFSGRQFSNSRSEMNVSTLELGDSALYLCASSLGFGRAVTDTQYFGPGTRLTVL.

This chain joins TRBV5-8 and TRBJ2-7, with 11 positions matching TRBD2. The CDR3 is 16 amino acids. V trimming: 4 bases; J trimming: 3 bases; junction bases outside the gene matches: 9. The V gene's germline CDR1 is SGHTS and CDR2 YDEGEE. CDR3 nucleotide sequence: TGTGCCAGCAGCGAGAAGCTAGCGGGAGGAATCTACGAGCAGTACTTC. Protein sequence: CASSEKLAGGIYEQYF.